These T cell receptor beta chains were read from a single sample in a study of T cell repertoires in cytomegalovirus infection. TCRdb recomputed calls from the reads with MiXCR, one row per CDR3 protein. The table records hundreds of thousands of distinct CDR3 sequences, around 31% of them present only once. These TCRs are of unknown antigen specificity. The source was cultured PBMCs, collected from culture after CMV antigen stimulation. The receptors were gathered from a human donor in good health (CMV status not recorded). Some clones in this sample may be carry-over from other donors' samples. Both conserved end residues are part of each CDR3.

j_call | v_call | cdr3_aa
TRBJ1-3 | TRBV12-3/TRBV12-4 | CASRKTATGNTIYF
TRBJ2-5 | TRBV7-2 | CASSLGASQVLPVQETQYF
TRBJ1-2 | TRBV12-3/TRBV12-4 | CASSRRGTDFNYGYTF
TRBJ1-2 | TRBV7-9 | CASSTPTRRGYGYTF
TRBJ1-5 | TRBV15 | CATSVDRGGNQPQHF
TRBJ2-7 | TRBV10-3 | CAIRMDGLYEQYF
TRBJ1-5 | TRBV2 | CASSGVGGLDQPQHF
TRBJ1-5 | TRBV27 | CASSFRDRGPQHF
TRBJ1-1 | TRBV15 | CATSRPRGVEAFF
TRBJ2-1 | TRBV7-6 | CASSLDLAANNEQFF
TRBJ2-1 | TRBV7-8 | CASSLVPDGRARTYNEQFF
TRBJ2-3 | TRBV4-1 | CASSQSGLAGDTDTQYF
TRBJ2-7 | TRBV29-1 | CSVPQDRSTYEQYF
TRBJ2-5 | TRBV29-1 | CSVWTDHRETQYF
TRBJ1-2 | TRBV6-1 | CASSYQPLGGRGDGYTF
TRBJ1-1 | TRBV6-5 | CASSYADGLEAFF